A single sample is the source of the 15 T cell receptor beta chains below, sequenced in a study of patients and donors after allogeneic stem cell transplantation. TCRdb reprocessed the RT-PCR reads via MiXCR and lists one record per CDR3 protein. In the table there are tens of thousands of distinct CDR3 sequences, around 48% of which are singletons. The sequenced sample consisted of blood, either unsorted or a sorted T cell fraction (not recorded which). The receptors shown here come from a human donor who was either an allogeneic HSCT recipient or a stem cell or donor lymphocyte infusion donor (not recorded which). It is not recorded whose cells these are; they may come from a transplant donor.

The chain links TRBV20-1 to TRBJ1-2; tentative D call: TRBD1 (6 bases). CDR3 length: 12 amino acids. Germline CDR1 DFQATT, CDR2 SNEGSKA (reference sequence). Trimming shortened V by 3 bases and J by 6 bases, and 11 bases separated the two germline ends. DNA of the CDR3: TGCAGTGCTAGGAGCCCAGGGGATGGCTACACCTTC. Translating gives CSARSPGDGYTF.

The genes are TRBV20-1 and TRBJ1-1; TRBD1 matches at 7 bases. V gave up 6 bases and J gave up 8 bases; unmatched junction bases: 9. This CDR3 is 12 amino acids long. The germline CDR1 and CDR2 sequences are DFQATT and SNEGSKA (reference sequence). In nucleotides, the CDR3 is TGCAGTGCACCTACAGGGGCAGTAGAAGCTTTCTTT. This translates into CSAPTGAVEAFF.

The chain couples TRBV6-2 or TRBV6-3 to TRBJ2-1; 9 positions match TRBD2. Trimming cost V 4 bases and J 4 bases; bases outside gene matches: 5. The CDR3 consists of 15 residues. CDR1 and CDR2 from the germline V gene are MNHEY and SVGEGT. The CDR3 DNA follows: TGTGCCAGCAGTTCCCGGACTAGCGATTACAATGAGCAGTTCTTC. The encoded protein is CASSSRTSDYNEQFF.

The genes are TRBV7-2 and TRBJ2-2; D unresolved. The germline CDR1 and CDR2 sequences are SGHTA and FQGNSA. The CDR3 length is 13 residues. V was pared by 7 bases and J by 2 bases, with 8 bases between. The CDR3 nucleotides are TGTGCCAGCACCATACTTAACACCGGGGAGCTGTTTTTT. Translation gives CASTILNTGELFF.

V and J are TRBV28 and TRBJ1-2, with D possibly TRBD1 on 5 matching bases. Germline V CDR1 and CDR2: MDHEN, SYDVKM. Trimming pared 7 bases from V and 2 bases from J, leaving 14 bases between. The CDR3 contains 14 residues. This CDR3 reads CASTPAGGNYGYTF. The CDR3 region has the DNA TGTGCCAGCACCCCTGCGGGGGGGAACTATGGCTACACCTTC.

The chain has TRBV7-2 and TRBJ1-4, with D uncertain. Germline CDR1 reads SGHTA; CDR2 reads FQGNSA. Trimming shortened V by 4 bases and J by 8 bases, and 20 bases separated the two germline ends. The CDR3 covers 16 residues. This chain's CDR3 is CASSSPRRFVREKLFF. The CDR3 bases are TGTGCCAGCAGCTCCCCCCGGAGATTCGTTCGGGAAAAACTGTTTTTT.

The rearrangement uses TRBV28 and TRBJ1-4; D may be TRBD1 (6 bases). The germline V gene has CDR1 MDHEN and CDR2 SYDVKM. Deletions cut 8 bases from V and 7 bases from J, with 14 bases between. The CDR3 consists of 13 residues. CDR3 sequence (DNA): TGTGCCAGCCAAGGGGGGCAGGGTGAAAAACTGTTTTTT. Amino acids: CASQGGQGEKLFF.

The chain carries TRBV7-8 and TRBJ1-1; D unclear. The V end was cut by 5 bases, the J end by 6 bases, with 16 bases between. CDR1 and CDR2 from the germline V gene are SGHVS and FQNEAQ. This CDR3 contains 14 residues. The CDR3 is CASSASGLGAEAFF. In DNA, the CDR3 is TGTGCCAGCAGCGCTAGCGGCCTAGGAGCTGAAGCTTTCTTT.

This clonotype was seen only a few times. The gene calls are TRBV4-1 and TRBJ2-1; 11 nucleotides agree with TRBD2. The V segment lost 3 bases and the J segment 4 bases; nucleotides outside the gene matches: 2. The CDR3 is 15 amino acids. Germline loops: CDR1 MGHRA, CDR2 YSYEKL. The CDR3 reads CASSQTSGVYNEQFF. The CDR3 nucleotides read TGCGCCAGCAGCCAGACTAGCGGGGTTTACAATGAGCAGTTCTTC.

The rearrangement uses TRBV5-1 and TRBJ2-3; D remains ambiguous. This CDR3 has 13 residues. Germline V gene data show CDR1 as SGHRS and CDR2 as YFSETQ. Trimming took off 3 bases at V and 1 base at J, with 6 bases between the two ends. The CDR3 loop reads CASSSSGTDTQYF. Written as DNA, the CDR3 is TGCGCCAGCAGCTCGAGCGGCACAGATACGCAGTATTTT.

The sample holds a few counts of this clonotype. The chain has TRBV6-6 and TRBJ1-2; D might be TRBD1 (5 bases). The V end lost 9 bases, the J end lost 3 bases, and 20 bases lay between the germline ends. The CDR3 covers 15 residues. CDR1 is MNHNY, CDR2 SVGAGI, per germline (reference sequence). For the CDR3, the DNA is TGTGCCAGTGTAGGAGGGGCGGCTTGGGACTATGGCTACACCTTC. It translates to CASVGGAAWDYGYTF.

This clonotype appeared a few times. The chain carries TRBV7-9 and TRBJ1-2; 10 bases match TRBD1. Germline-derived CDR1 and CDR2 are SEHNR and FQNEAQ (reference sequence). CDR3 length: 15 residues. V lost 4 bases, J lost 4 bases, and 6 bases stayed unmatched. The CDR3 loop reads CASSSGTGASYGYTF. DNA for the CDR3: TGTGCCAGCAGCTCCGGGACAGGGGCGAGCTATGGCTACACCTTC.

The chain links TRBV6-5 to TRBJ1-1; D gene ambiguous. The CDR3 has 13 residues. V was clipped by 2 bases and J by 7 bases, with 11 bases between them. The V gene's germline CDR1 is MNHEY and CDR2 SVGAGI. The DNA of the CDR3 is TGTGCCAGCAGTTACGGGGTAGGGAGTGAAGCTTTCTTT. It translates to CASSYGVGSEAFF.

CDR3 loop: CSALGGGTTEAFF. For the CDR3, the DNA is TGCAGTGCGCTGGGTGGGGGGACCACTGAAGCTTTCTTT. V usage is TRBV20-1 and J usage is TRBJ1-1, with D possibly being TRBD1 (5 bases). This CDR3 contains 13 residues. V was pared by 6 bases and J by 4 bases, with 15 bases between. Germline lookup yields CDR1 DFQATT and CDR2 SNEGSKA (reference sequence).

This clonotype appeared a few times. CDR3 in amino acids: CSASYVRSGVGYGYTF. The CDR3 DNA reads TGCAGTGCTAGTTACGTTCGATCGGGTGTCGGCTATGGCTACACCTTC. The rearrangement uses TRBV20-1 and TRBJ1-2; D is ambiguous. This CDR3 spans 16 amino acids. Germline-derived CDR1 and CDR2 are DFQATT and SNEGSKA (reference sequence). V was pared by 3 bases and J by 4 bases, with 21 bases between.